Presented here are 29 T cell receptor beta chains from one specimen sequenced in a study of T cell responses to AZD1222 COVID-19 vaccine. Only in-frame clones appear in the TCRdb table, and some are missing; sequencing was by immunoSEQ multiplex PCR. Counted here are 100,000 or so clones, roughly 87% occurring once; the ten biggest clones make up 35% to 45%. Specimen: peripheral blood, collected 28 days after the second AZD1222 dose. The origin of the receptors is an adult who received the AZD1222 COVID-19 vaccine.

The V gene is TRBV11-1, the J gene TRBJ2-3; D uncertain. V was clipped by 5 bases and J by 5 bases, with 11 bases between them. Germline V gene sequence: CDR1 SGHAT, CDR2 FQDESV (reference sequence). CDR3 length: 13 residues. The chain's CDR3 is CASSPRWGDTQYF. In DNA, the CDR3 is TGTGCCAGCAGCCCCCGGTGGGGAGATACGCAGTATTTT.

V gene TRBV4-1 combines with J gene TRBJ1-4, with 9 positions matching TRBD1. Trimming took 3 bases from V and 8 from J; bases not matched to a gene: 10. CDR3 length: 16 amino acids. Germline assignment: CDR1 MGHRA and CDR2 YSYEKL. This chain's CDR3 is CASSHPRGGQGEKLFF. Here the CDR3 DNA reads TGCGCCAGCAGCCATCCACGGGGGGGACAGGGAGAAAAACTGTTTTTT.

This chain connects TRBV2 to TRBJ2-7, with 9 bases identical to TRBD2. This CDR3 contains 14 residues. The V gene's germline CDR1 is SNHLY and CDR2 FYNNEI. With 3 bases clipped from V and 4 bases from J, the junction kept 4 bases outside the gene matches. The CDR3 region has the DNA TGTGCCAGCAGTGAGCGGGAGGGCCTTTACGAGCAGTACTTC. Amino acid sequence: CASSEREGLYEQYF.

This clone was recorded only once. This chain connects TRBV12-3 or TRBV12-4 to TRBJ1-2; D gene uncertain. With 2 bases removed from V and 4 bases from J, the gap between germline ends came to 8 bases. CDR3 length: 13 residues. CDR3 sequence reads: CASSLTASYGYTF. The CDR3 nucleotides are TGTGCCAGCAGTTTAACCGCTTCCTATGGCTACACCTTC.

This sequence joins TRBV3-1 (or the pseudogene TRBV3-2) and TRBJ2-7; 8 nucleotides align to TRBD2. In germline, CDR1 is LGHDT, CDR2 YNNKEL (reference sequence). CDR3 length equals 15 residues. V lost 4 bases and J lost 5; bases outside the gene matches: 10. The CDR3: CASSPTRGLVNEQYF. The CDR3 nucleotides read TGTGCCAGCAGCCCAACTCGGGGACTAGTCAACGAGCAGTACTTC.

The CDR3 nucleotides are TGTGCCTGGGGACTAGCGGAAAATGAGCAGTTCTTC. This encodes CAWGLAENEQFF. V gene TRBV30 combines with J gene TRBJ2-1; 10 bases line up with TRBD2. CDR3 length: 12 amino acids. The germline V gene has CDR1 GTSNPN and CDR2 SVGIG (reference sequence). V shed 5 bases and J 7 bases; nucleotides not matched to a gene: 2.

V usage is TRBV19 and J usage is TRBJ1-1; 10 bases agree with TRBD1. Per germline, CDR1 LNHDA and CDR2 SQIVND (reference sequence). CDR3 length: 16 amino acids. The ends lost 6 bases at V and 2 bases at J; junction bases unmatched: 9. The CDR3 DNA reads as TGTGCCAGTAGGGCCGGGACAGGGGCGACCAACACTGAAGCTTTCTTT. This translates into CASRAGTGATNTEAFF.

The chain links TRBV9 to TRBJ2-3, with TRBD2 identical over 7 bases. Germline V gene sequence: CDR1 SGDLS, CDR2 YYNGEE. V gave up 2 bases and J gave up 6 bases; unmatched junction bases: 6. The CDR3 is 14 amino acids. The CDR3 here is CASSVAGAGDTQYF. In DNA form, the CDR3 reads TGTGCCAGCAGCGTGGCGGGAGCGGGGGATACGCAGTATTTT.

This sequence joins TRBV7-2 and TRBJ2-1, with no clear D. The CDR3 runs to 14 residues. CDR1 is SGHTA, CDR2 FQGNSA, per germline. V was shortened by 6 bases and J by 8 bases, with 17 bases between the two germline ends. The CDR3 here is CASRFAPHNDEQFF. For the CDR3, the DNA is TGTGCCAGCAGGTTTGCCCCGCATAACGATGAGCAGTTCTTC.

V usage is TRBV5-8 and J usage is TRBJ2-5; D is perhaps TRBD1 (8 bases). The CDR3 is 15 residues long. Trimming cost V 4 bases and J 4 bases, with 17 bases left between them. CDR1 and CDR2 (germline): SGHTS, YDEGEE. The CDR3 DNA sequence: TGTGCCAGCAGCCCCCCCACAGGGGGGGGAGAGACCCAGTACTTC. Encoded protein: CASSPPTGGGETQYF. The whole variable domain, remainder taken from reference TRBV5-8 and TRBJ2-5, is EAGVTQSPTHLIKTRGQQATLRCSPISGHTSVYWYQQALGLGLQFLLWYDEGEERNRGNFPPRFSGRQFPNYSSELNVNALELEDSALYLCASSPPTGGGETQYFGPGTRLLVL.

This clone was observed a handful of times. This chain uses TRBV19 with TRBJ1-2, with 9 bases aligning to TRBD1. Per germline, CDR1 LNHDA and CDR2 SQIVND (reference sequence). V was pared by 5 bases and J by 6 bases, with 4 bases of the junction left unmatched. The CDR3 sequence is 13 residues long. CDR3 bases: TGTGCCAGTAGTCTGAGGACAGGGGATGGCTACACCTTC. Translating gives CASSLRTGDGYTF.

The chain carries TRBV9 and TRBJ1-6; D call uncertain. V was trimmed by 0 bases and J by 7 bases, leaving 11 bases between them. This CDR3 is built from 15 residues. CDR1 SGDLS and CDR2 YYNGEE come from the germline V gene. CDR3 loop: CASSVETRANSPLHF. CDR3 DNA sequence: TGTGCCAGCAGCGTAGAGACGAGGGCGAATTCACCCCTCCACTTT.

This CDR3 reads CASRIDRDYFFEQYF. Here the CDR3 DNA reads TGTGCCAGCAGGATAGATCGGGACTACTTTTTTGAGCAGTACTTC. V gene TRBV6-5 combines with J gene TRBJ2-7; 7 nucleotides align to TRBD2. J gave up 7 bases and V 6 bases, and 15 bases lay outside the gene matches. Germline V gene lookup returns CDR1 MNHEY and CDR2 SVGAGI. The CDR3 consists of 15 residues.

The V call is TRBV30, the J call TRBJ2-7; tentative D call: TRBD2 (5 bases). Trimming pared 2 bases from V and 12 bases from J, leaving 20 bases between. The CDR3 has 13 residues. Germline CDR1 and CDR2: GTSNPN and SVGIG (reference sequence). DNA of the CDR3: TGTGCCTGGAGTAGCGGACTTGATAGCTTTACGTACTTC. Its translation: CAWSSGLDSFTYF. The whole variable domain, filled in from reference TRBV30 and TRBJ2-7, reads SQTIHQWPATLVQPVGSPLSLECTVEGTSNPNLYWYRQAAGRGLQLLFYSVGIGQISSEVPQNLSASRPQDRQFILSSKKLLLSDSGFYLCAWSSGLDSFTYFGPGTRLTVT.

The chain recombines TRBV28 with TRBJ2-1; TRBD2 might be the D (5 bases). The ends were cut back, 5 bases at V and 5 bases at J, with 10 bases in the middle. Germline CDR1 reads MDHEN; CDR2 reads SYDVKM. The CDR3 is 13 amino acids. The CDR3 region is CASSRLPNNEQFF. CDR3 sequence (DNA): TGTGCCAGCAGTCGACTACCTAACAATGAGCAGTTCTTC.

The CDR3 DNA sequence: TGTGCCAGCCTCGGGACTGTTGATGGCTACACCTTC. It encodes CASLGTVDGYTF. This rearrangement joins TRBV6-4 to TRBJ1-2, with D possibly being TRBD1 (5 bases). V was shortened by 8 bases and J by 6 bases, with 13 bases between the two germline ends. CDR1 and CDR2 from the germline V gene are MRHNA and SNTAGT. This CDR3 contains 12 residues.

The chain joins TRBV20-1 to TRBJ1-1, with D possibly TRBD1 on 6 matching bases. Trimming stripped 6 bases from V and 7 bases from J, with 21 bases between. Germline V CDR1 and CDR2: DFQATT, SNEGSKA (reference sequence). The CDR3 consists of 14 residues. The CDR3 spells CSASTGTPELEAFF. In nucleotides, the CDR3 is TGCAGTGCCAGTACCGGGACACCCGAGCTTGAAGCTTTCTTT.

This clone has a single count. The chain uses TRBV19 and TRBJ2-1; 9 bases are a match to TRBD1. This CDR3 region has 16 residues. After removal of 7 bases from V and 7 bases from J, the junction contained 14 bases not matched to a gene. CDR1 and CDR2 (germline): LNHDA, SQIVND (reference sequence). The CDR3 DNA reads TGTGCCAGTACCCCAGGTAGGGACAGGGCCTTGAATGAGCAGTTCTTC. Residues: CASTPGRDRALNEQFF.

The chain recombines TRBV7-2 with TRBJ1-2; TRBD1 matches 10 bases. The V gene's germline CDR1 is SGHTA and CDR2 FQGNSA. This CDR3 spans 16 amino acids. The junction had 13 bases not matched to a gene; V was cut back by 4 bases and J by 8 bases. DNA of the CDR3: TGTGCCAGCAGCTCTAGGACAGGGGGACAACATGGAGGCTACACCTTC. This codes for CASSSRTGGQHGGYTF. The full variable domain, in which reference TRBV7-2 and TRBJ1-2 provide the parts outside the CDR3, is GAGVSQSPSNKVTEKGKDVELRCDPISGHTALYWYRQSLGQGLEFLIYFQGNSAPDKSGLPSDRFSAERTGGSVSTLTIQRTQQEDSAVYLCASSSRTGGQHGGYTFGSGTRLTVV.

The J gene is TRBJ2-7, the V gene TRBV2, with TRBD2 matching over 7 bases. Looked up from germline, CDR1 is SNHLY and CDR2 is FYNNEI. The CDR3 sequence is 15 residues long. Trimming removed 3 bases from V and 5 bases from J; junction bases left unmatched: 10. The CDR3 DNA reads as TGTGCCAGCAGTGACCTGGTGATGCGGGAGCACGAGCAGTACTTC. The encoded protein is CASSDLVMREHEQYF.

J is TRBJ2-7 and V is TRBV10-3; possibly TRBD2 for D (6 bases). The CDR3 has 14 residues. Trimming shortened V by 6 bases and J by 6 bases, and 18 bases separated the two germline ends. Looked up from germline, CDR1 is ENHRY and CDR2 is SYGVKD. The chain's CDR3 is CAIRTLAQASEQYF. The CDR3 bases are TGTGCCATCAGGACACTAGCCCAAGCGAGCGAGCAGTACTTC.

This sequence joins TRBV7-2 and TRBJ2-5; D is unclear. Looked up from germline, CDR1 is SGHTA and CDR2 is FQGNSA. This CDR3 has 14 amino acids. V gave up 5 bases and J gave up 5 bases, with 15 bases separating them. CDR3 residues: CASSPSEARETQYF. The CDR3 DNA follows: TGTGCCAGCAGCCCCAGTGAGGCGCGGGAGACCCAGTACTTC.

This clone was seen a single time. The gene calls are TRBV28 and TRBJ2-1; 11 positions match TRBD2. CDR3 length equals 15 residues. The V and J ends lost 6 bases and 7 bases, in that order; junction bases with no gene match: 8. The germline V gene encodes CDR1 MDHEN and CDR2 SYDVKM. The CDR3 nucleotides read TGTGCCAGCAGCTATACTAGCGGGAGCCGAAATGAGCAGTTCTTC. Its protein is CASSYTSGSRNEQFF.

The V call is TRBV7-2, the J call TRBJ1-1; the D gene is possibly TRBD1 (6 bases). Trimming shortened V by 4 bases and J by 1 base, and 16 bases separated the two germline ends. CDR3 length: 16 residues. Germline V gene lookup returns CDR1 SGHTA and CDR2 FQGNSA. CDR3 in amino acids: CASSSGHPLRNTEAFF. CDR3 in DNA: TGTGCCAGCAGCTCGGGACACCCCCTACGGAACACTGAAGCTTTCTTT.

The V and J genes are TRBV9 and TRBJ2-3; D is perhaps TRBD2 (6 bases). CDR1 and CDR2 (germline): SGDLS, YYNGEE. Trimming shortened V by 2 bases and J by 3 bases, and 13 bases separated the two germline ends. This CDR3 spans 15 amino acids. In DNA, the CDR3 is TGTGCCAGCAGCGTTAGAACGGGAGTGACAGATACGCAGTATTTT. This encodes CASSVRTGVTDTQYF. The whole variable domain, remainder taken from reference TRBV9 and TRBJ2-3, is DSGVTQTPKHLITATGQRVTLRCSPRSGDLSVYWYQQSLDQGLQFLIQYYNGEERAKGNILERFSAQQFPDLHSELNLSSLELGDSALYFCASSVRTGVTDTQYFGPGTRLTVL.

The gene calls are TRBV25-1 and TRBJ2-3; D may be TRBD2 (6 bases). CDR1 and CDR2 (germline): MGHDK, SYGVNS. The V gene lost 2 bases and the J gene lost 11 bases, with 8 bases spanning the gap. This CDR3 spans 11 amino acids. The CDR3 sequence is CASSEGGMQYF. The DNA for the CDR3 is TGTGCCAGCAGTGAAGGGGGGATGCAGTATTTT. Combining the CDR3 with reference TRBV25-1 and TRBJ2-3 gives the whole variable domain EADIYQTPRYLVIGTGKKITLECSQTMGHDKMYWYQQDPGMELHLIHYSYGVNSTEKGDLSSESTVSRIRTEHFPLTLESARPSHTSQYLCASSEGGMQYFGPGTRLTVL.

The rearrangement links TRBV6-4 to TRBJ2-2; 8 bases agree with TRBD1. The germline gives CDR1 MRHNA, CDR2 SNTAGT. V shed 4 bases, J shed 4 bases, and the junction held 2 bases outside the gene matches. The CDR3 has 14 residues. For the CDR3, the DNA is TGTGCCAGCAGTGCTACAGGGGGCACCGGGGAGCTGTTTTTT. Residues: CASSATGGTGELFF.

The chain is built from TRBV28 and TRBJ2-5, with 9 bases aligning to TRBD2. This CDR3 is built from 14 residues. The junction had 7 bases not matched to a gene; V was cut back by 7 bases and J by 4 bases. Germline lookup yields CDR1 MDHEN and CDR2 SYDVKM. CDR3 protein: CASISAGGGETQYF. CDR3 in DNA: TGTGCCAGCATCTCCGCGGGAGGGGGAGAGACCCAGTACTTC.

This chain joins TRBV2 and TRBJ2-1; a weak D match, TRBD1 (5 bases). V was cut by 5 bases and J by 8 bases, with 10 bases left in between. Looked up from germline, CDR1 is SNHLY and CDR2 is FYNNEI. This CDR3 comprises 12 residues. The CDR3 loop is CASSPDSYEQFF. The CDR3 DNA reads as TGTGCCAGCAGTCCAGACAGTTATGAGCAGTTCTTC.